One T cell receptor beta chain is described in this entry. These data are taken from a study of cytomegalovirus exposure and HLA in healthy donors. Trimming removed 2 bases from V and 6 bases from J, with 10 bases in between. This CDR3 region has 13 residues. Per the germline V gene, CDR1 is MNHEY and CDR2 is SVGAGI. Amplification used 60 Vbeta primers and 13 Jbeta primers. The protocol was immunoSEQ multiplex PCR, while the TCRdb copy is restricted to in-frame clones and leaves out a portion. Seen here are hundreds of thousands of clones, approximately 90% observed once, and the top ten hold less than 2.5%.

The clonotype originates from a young woman in good health and CMV-seronegative. Material for sequencing was PBMCs. The genes are TRBV6-5 and TRBJ1-2, with a tentative D call TRBD1 (6 bases). CDR3 loop: CASSYDRRHGYTF. The CDR3 bases are TGTGCCAGCAGTTACGACAGGCGACATGGCTACACCTTC.